Below, 7 T cell receptor beta chains from the same sample are listed, as sequenced in a study of blood T cell repertoires in COVID-19. The data were produced by immunoSEQ multiplex PCR, yet TCRdb's version contains in-frame clones alone and is incomplete. The sample holds some 120,000 clones, approximately 85% seen once. The sequenced sample consisted of peripheral blood. Receptors were obtained from an elderly man with active or convalescent COVID-19.

The rearrangement uses TRBV5-6 and TRBJ2-2; no definite D call. Per the germline V gene, CDR1 is SGHDT and CDR2 is YYEEEE. V gave up 4 bases and J gave up 1 base, with 14 bases separating them. CDR3 length: 16 residues. CDR3 amino acids: CASSPAMIGNTGELFF. In DNA, the CDR3 is TGTGCCAGCAGCCCTGCTATGATTGGGAACACCGGGGAGCTGTTTTTT.

The chain recombines TRBV5-1 with TRBJ1-4; 7 nucleotides line up with TRBD1. Germline loops: CDR1 SGHRS, CDR2 YFSETQ. V shed 3 bases, J shed 4 bases, and the junction held 6 bases outside the gene matches. There are 15 residues in the CDR3. CDR3 residues: CASSYSGTDNEKLFF. The CDR3 region has the DNA TGCGCCAGCAGCTACTCCGGGACAGATAATGAAAAACTGTTTTTT.

The rearrangement joins TRBV5-6 to TRBJ1-2, with D possibly matching TRBD1 (6 bases). Trimming took off 4 bases at V and 4 bases at J, with 14 bases between the two ends. Germline values: CDR1 SGHDT, CDR2 YYEEEE. The CDR3 runs to 14 residues. CDR3 DNA: TGTGCCAGCAGCATCACAGGGTCCAGCTATGGCTACACCTTC. Translation: CASSITGSSYGYTF.

The J gene is TRBJ1-5, the V gene TRBV6-1; TRBD1 agrees at 10 bases. This CDR3 spans 17 amino acids. Germline trimming cut 4 bases from V and 2 bases from J; bases unmatched to any gene: 8. Germline CDR1 reads MNHNS; CDR2 reads SASEGT. CDR3 nucleotides: TGTGCCAGCAGTGGGACAGGGGGAAGTCAGGGCAATCAGCCCCAGCATTTT. It specifies CASSGTGGSQGNQPQHF.

The J gene is TRBJ2-1, the V gene TRBV5-1; D possibly corresponds to TRBD2 (5 bases). The CDR3 runs to 14 residues. V lost 5 bases and J 6 bases, leaving 15 bases between the germline ends. Germline CDR1 reads SGHRS; CDR2 reads YFSETQ. The CDR3 region is CASRVEYGGNEQFF. The CDR3 DNA reads TGCGCCAGCAGAGTGGAGTATGGAGGCAATGAGCAGTTCTTC. The variable domain in full, with the rest retrieved from reference TRBV5-1 and TRBJ2-1, is KAGVTQTPRYLIKTRGQQVTLSCSPISGHRSVSWYQQTPGQGLQFLFEYFSETQRNKGNFPGRFSGRQFSNSRSEMNVSTLELGDSALYLCASRVEYGGNEQFFGPGTRLTVL.

The chain combines TRBV5-1 with TRBJ2-3; 7 bases map to TRBD1. V shed 0 bases and J 1 base; nucleotides not matched to a gene: 8. The CDR3 is 17 amino acids. The germline V gene encodes CDR1 SGHRS and CDR2 YFSETQ. The CDR3 here is CASSLAVDGTGTDTQYF. As DNA, the CDR3 is TGCGCCAGCAGCTTGGCAGTGGACGGGACAGGCACAGATACGCAGTATTTT.

CDR3 DNA: TGCAGCGTTGAATATCGGGACAGGGTAGGCTTTAACTATGGCTACACCTTC. This codes for CSVEYRDRVGFNYGYTF. The rearrangement links TRBV29-1 to TRBJ1-2; TRBD1 matches 9 bases. V lost 2 bases and J lost 1; bases outside the gene matches: 11. Germline values: CDR1 SQVTM, CDR2 ANQGSEA. The CDR3 has 17 residues.